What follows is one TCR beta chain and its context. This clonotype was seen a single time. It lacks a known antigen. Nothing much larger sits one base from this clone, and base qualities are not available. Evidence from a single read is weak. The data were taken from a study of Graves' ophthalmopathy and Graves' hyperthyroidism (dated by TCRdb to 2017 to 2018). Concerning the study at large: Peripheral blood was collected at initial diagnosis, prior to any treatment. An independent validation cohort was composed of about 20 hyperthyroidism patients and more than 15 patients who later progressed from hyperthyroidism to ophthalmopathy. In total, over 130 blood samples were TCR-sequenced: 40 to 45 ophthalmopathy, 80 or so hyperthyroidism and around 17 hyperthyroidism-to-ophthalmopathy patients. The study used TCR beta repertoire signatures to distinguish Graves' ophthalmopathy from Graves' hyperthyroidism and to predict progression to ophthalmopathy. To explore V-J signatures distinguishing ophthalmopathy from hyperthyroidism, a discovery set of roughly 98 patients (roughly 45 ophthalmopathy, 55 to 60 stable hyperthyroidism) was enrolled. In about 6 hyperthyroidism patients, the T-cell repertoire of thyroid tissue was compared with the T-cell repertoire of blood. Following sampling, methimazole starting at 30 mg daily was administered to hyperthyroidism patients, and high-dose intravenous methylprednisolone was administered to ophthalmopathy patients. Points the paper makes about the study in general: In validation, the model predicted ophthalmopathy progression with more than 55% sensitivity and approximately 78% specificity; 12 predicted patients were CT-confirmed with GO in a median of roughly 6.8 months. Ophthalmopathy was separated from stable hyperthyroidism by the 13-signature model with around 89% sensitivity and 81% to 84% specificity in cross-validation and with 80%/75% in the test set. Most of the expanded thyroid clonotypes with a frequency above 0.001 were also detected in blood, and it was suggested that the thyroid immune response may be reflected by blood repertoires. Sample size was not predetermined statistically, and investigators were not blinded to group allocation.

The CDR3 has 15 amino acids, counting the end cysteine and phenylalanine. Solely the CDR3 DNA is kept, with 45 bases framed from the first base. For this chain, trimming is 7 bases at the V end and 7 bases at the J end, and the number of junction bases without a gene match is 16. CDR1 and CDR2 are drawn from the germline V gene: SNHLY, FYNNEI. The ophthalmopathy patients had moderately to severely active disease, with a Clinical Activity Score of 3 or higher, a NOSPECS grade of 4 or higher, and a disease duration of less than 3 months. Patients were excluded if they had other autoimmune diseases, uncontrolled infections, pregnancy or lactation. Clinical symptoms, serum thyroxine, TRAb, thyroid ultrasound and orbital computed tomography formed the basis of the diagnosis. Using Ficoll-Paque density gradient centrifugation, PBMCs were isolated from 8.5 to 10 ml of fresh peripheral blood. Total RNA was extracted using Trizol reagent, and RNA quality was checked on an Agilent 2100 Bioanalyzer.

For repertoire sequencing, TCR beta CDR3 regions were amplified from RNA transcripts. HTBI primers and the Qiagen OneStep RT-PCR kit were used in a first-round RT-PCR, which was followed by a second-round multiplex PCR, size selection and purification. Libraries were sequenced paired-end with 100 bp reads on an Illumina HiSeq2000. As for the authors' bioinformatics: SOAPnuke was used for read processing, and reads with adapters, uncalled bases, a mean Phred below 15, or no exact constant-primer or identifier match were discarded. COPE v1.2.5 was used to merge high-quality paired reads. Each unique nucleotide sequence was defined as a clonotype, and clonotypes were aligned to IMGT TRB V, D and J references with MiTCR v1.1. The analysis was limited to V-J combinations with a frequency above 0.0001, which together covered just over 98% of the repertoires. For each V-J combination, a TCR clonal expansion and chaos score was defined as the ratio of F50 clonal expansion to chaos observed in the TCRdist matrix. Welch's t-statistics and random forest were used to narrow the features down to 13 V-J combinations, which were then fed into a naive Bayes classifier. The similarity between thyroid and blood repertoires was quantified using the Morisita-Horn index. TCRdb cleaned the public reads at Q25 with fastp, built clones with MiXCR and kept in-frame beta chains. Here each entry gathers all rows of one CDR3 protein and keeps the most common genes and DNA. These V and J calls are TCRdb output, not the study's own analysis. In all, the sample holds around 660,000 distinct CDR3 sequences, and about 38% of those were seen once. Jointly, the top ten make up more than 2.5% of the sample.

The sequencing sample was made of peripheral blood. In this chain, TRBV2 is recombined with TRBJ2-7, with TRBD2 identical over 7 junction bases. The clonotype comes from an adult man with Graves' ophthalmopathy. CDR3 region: CASTLDMGGTGEQYF. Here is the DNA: TGTGCCAGCACCCTGGACATGGGGGGGACCGGGGAGCAGTACTTC.